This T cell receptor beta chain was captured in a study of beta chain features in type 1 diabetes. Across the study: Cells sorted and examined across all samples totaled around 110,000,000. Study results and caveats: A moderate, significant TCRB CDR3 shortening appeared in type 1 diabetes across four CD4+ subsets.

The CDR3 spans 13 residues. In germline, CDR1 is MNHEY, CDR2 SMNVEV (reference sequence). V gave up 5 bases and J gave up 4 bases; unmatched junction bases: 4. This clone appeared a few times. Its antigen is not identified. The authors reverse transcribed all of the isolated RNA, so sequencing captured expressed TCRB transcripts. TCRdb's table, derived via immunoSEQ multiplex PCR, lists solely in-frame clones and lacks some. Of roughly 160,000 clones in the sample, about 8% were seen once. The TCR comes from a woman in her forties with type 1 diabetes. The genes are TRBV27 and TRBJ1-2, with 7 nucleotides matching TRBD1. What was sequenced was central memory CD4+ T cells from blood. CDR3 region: CASSRDSSYGYTF. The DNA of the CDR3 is TGTGCCAGCAGTCGGGACAGTTCCTATGGCTACACCTTC.